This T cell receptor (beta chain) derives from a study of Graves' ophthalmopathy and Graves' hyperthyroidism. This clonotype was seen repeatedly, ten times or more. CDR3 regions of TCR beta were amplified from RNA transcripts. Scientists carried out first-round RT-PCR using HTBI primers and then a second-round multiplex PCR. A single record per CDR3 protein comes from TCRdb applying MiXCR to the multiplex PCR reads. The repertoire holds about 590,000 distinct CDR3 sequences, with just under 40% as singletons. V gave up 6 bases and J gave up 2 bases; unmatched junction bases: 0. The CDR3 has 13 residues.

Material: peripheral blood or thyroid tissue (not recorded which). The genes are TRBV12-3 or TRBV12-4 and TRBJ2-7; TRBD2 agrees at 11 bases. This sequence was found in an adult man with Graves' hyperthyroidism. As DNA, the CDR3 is TGTGCCAGCAGACTAGCGGGGGCCTACGAGCAGTACTTC. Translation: CASRLAGAYEQYF.